Listed below are T cell receptor beta chains from one sample, sequenced in a study of shared clonotypes between healthy human individuals. The method was immunoSEQ multiplex PCR; TCRdb's version includes in-frame clones alone and lacks a portion of them. Here the sample spans 980,000 or so clones, less than 85% being singletons. The sequenced sample was memory CD4+ T cells sorted from blood. All receptors derive from a man younger than 30 in good health. Both conserved end residues are trimmed from each CDR3. Fields, in order: V gene, J gene, D gene, CDR3 protein. A D gene is named only where the DNA matches it firmly.

>TRBV2|TRBJ2-5|.
ASNGQGGPQETQY
>TRBV30|TRBJ1-6|.
AWSVRSSSYNSPLH
>TRBV10-2|TRBJ1-1|TRBD1
ASKGQGARKNTEAF
>TRBV23-1|TRBJ1-1|.
ASSHRYTEAF
>TRBV12-2|TRBJ1-2|.
ASRFKCSLNLYGYT
>TRBV7-2|TRBJ2-7|.
ASSLEGKPGHYEQY
>TRBV5-1|TRBJ2-1|TRBD2
ASSPGGTSYNEQF
>TRBV30|TRBJ2-7|.
AWSGMGGSSYEQY
>TRBV5-1|TRBJ2-1|TRBD2
ASTLGGAIAYNEQF
>TRBV11-2|TRBJ1-4|.
ASSLLGYYEKLF
>TRBV5-4|TRBJ2-1|TRBD2
ASSYPGMTSSDEQF
>TRBV7-9|TRBJ2-1|TRBD2
ASSLGLADNNEQF
>TRBV7-2|TRBJ1-6|.
ASSASGSKNSPLH
>TRBV10-2|TRBJ2-7|TRBD2
ASSERSSGSYEQY
>TRBV7-6|TRBJ2-3|.
ASSSGAGLGTDTQY
>TRBV7-6|TRBJ2-1|.
ASSLVWGSEQF
>TRBV29-1|TRBJ2-2|.
SVDSMQGATGELF
>TRBV18|TRBJ2-7|.
ASFTGEGSYEQY
>TRBV5-4|TRBJ2-5|.
ASSLGAYQETQY
>TRBV27|TRBJ2-7|TRBD2
ASSLFPPTSLRHEQY
>TRBV4-1|TRBJ1-1|.
ASSPRLPLLNTEAF
>TRBV4-1|TRBJ1-5|.
ASSQENSVSNQPQH
>TRBV2|TRBJ2-2|.
ASSLDSVLTGELF
>TRBV18|TRBJ1-1|.
ASSPGGGGNTEAF
>TRBV30|TRBJ2-5|TRBD2
AWSVTSGLISETQY
>TRBV28|TRBJ1-6|.
ASSAPMGRGHNSPLH
>TRBV19|TRBJ2-1|.
ASSTRGPSGHEQF
>TRBV29-1|TRBJ2-7|TRBD1
SAQDRFYEQY
>TRBV5-4|TRBJ1-1|TRBD1
ASSLLWQGAGTEAF
>TRBV19|TRBJ1-5|.
ASIPRGEGANQPQH
>TRBV10-3|TRBJ1-1|.
AISRGGAVNTEAF
>TRBV30|TRBJ2-4|TRBD2
AWSVPFFGTSSKNIQY
>TRBV6-5|TRBJ2-3|TRBD2
ASSYIAGAGGTQY
>TRBV29-1|TRBJ2-5|.
SVADGQETQY
>TRBV5-5|TRBJ1-4|TRBD1
ASSRTGAIEKLF
>TRBV18|TRBJ1-4|.
ASSPRQTNEKLF
>TRBV30|TRBJ2-7|TRBD1
AWSVWGQGSYEQY
>TRBV7-6|TRBJ1-4|.
ASSQRPKEKLF
>TRBV7-9|TRBJ2-1|.
ASSPGGFVHDEQF
>TRBV19|TRBJ2-7|.
ASSTQGRYEQY
>TRBV7-2|TRBJ2-3|TRBD2
ASRPWGGSGGTDTQY
>TRBV18|TRBJ2-2|.
ASSPSVLNTGELF
>TRBV10-3|TRBJ1-1|.
AISAHGGENTEAF
>TRBV4-2|TRBJ2-1|.
ASSQDPSENEQF